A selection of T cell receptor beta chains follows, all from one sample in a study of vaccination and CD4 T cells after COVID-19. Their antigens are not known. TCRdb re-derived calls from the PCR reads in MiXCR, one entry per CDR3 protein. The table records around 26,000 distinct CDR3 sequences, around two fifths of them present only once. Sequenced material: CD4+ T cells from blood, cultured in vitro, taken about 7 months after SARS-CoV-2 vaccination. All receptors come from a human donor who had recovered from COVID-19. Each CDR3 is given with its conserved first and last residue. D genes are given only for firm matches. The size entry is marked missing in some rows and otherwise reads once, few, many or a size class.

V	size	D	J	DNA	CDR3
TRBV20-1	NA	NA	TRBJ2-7	TGCAGTGCTAGAGATCGACCCCTCCCCTACGAGCAGTACTTC	CSARDRPLPYEQYF
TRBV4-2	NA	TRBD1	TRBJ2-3	TGTGCCAGCATCCCGGGACGTGACAGGGACACAGATACGCAGTATTTT	CASIPGRDRDTDTQYF
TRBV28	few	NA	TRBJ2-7	TGTGCCAGCAGTTTGGCCCCGAGATACGAGCAGTACTTC	CASSLAPRYEQYF
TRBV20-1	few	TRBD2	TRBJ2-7	TGCAGTGCTGCTAGCGGGAGAGGGGGTCTTTACGAGCAGTACTTC	CSAASGRGGLYEQYF
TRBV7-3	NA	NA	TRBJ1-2	TGTGCCAGCAGCTTGGGAGGGGGAAACTATGGCTACACCTTC	CASSLGGGNYGYTF
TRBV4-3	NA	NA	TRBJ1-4	TGCGCCAGCAGCCAAGGACAACTCGAAAAACTGTTTTTT	CASSQGQLEKLFF
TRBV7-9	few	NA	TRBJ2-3	TGTGCCAGCAGCTTGGGTACAGATACGCAGTATTTT	CASSLGTDTQYF
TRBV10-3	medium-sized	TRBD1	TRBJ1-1	TGTGCCATCAGTGAGTCTAGGGGACAGGGGGACACTGAAGCTTTCTTT	CAISESRGQGDTEAFF
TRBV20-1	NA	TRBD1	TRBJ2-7	TGCAGTGCTACCCGAAGGACAGGGCCTTTCCTGTTC	CSATRRTGPFLF
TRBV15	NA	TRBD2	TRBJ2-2	TGTGCCACCAGCAGAGGTTTACAGCGGGAGGGCCGGTTGGTCACCGGGGAGCTGTTTTTT	CATSRGLQREGRLVTGELFF
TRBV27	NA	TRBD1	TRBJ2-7	TGTGCCAGCAGTTTTACCAGGGGGCACGAGCAGTACTTC	CASSFTRGHEQYF
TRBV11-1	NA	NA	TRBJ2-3	TGTGCCAGCAGCTTCGGACCCACAGATACGCAGTATTTT	CASSFGPTDTQYF
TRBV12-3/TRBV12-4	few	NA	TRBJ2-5	TGTGCCAGCAGTTTCAGATCCAGGGGAGAGACCCAGTACTTC	CASSFRSRGETQYF
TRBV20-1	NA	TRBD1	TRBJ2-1	TGCAGTGCCCCGGGACAGGGGCCCTTGAGCTCCTACAATGAGCAGTTCTTC	CSAPGQGPLSSYNEQFF
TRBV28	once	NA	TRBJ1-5	TGTGCCAGCAGTTTATTCGGGGACGCCTTTCAGCCCCAGCATTTT	CASSLFGDAFQPQHF
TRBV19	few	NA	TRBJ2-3	TGTGCCAGTAGTCCCGTCTCGAGCACAGATACGCAGTATTTT	CASSPVSSTDTQYF
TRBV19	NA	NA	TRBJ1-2	TGTGCCAGTAGTATTTCAGGCAACTATGGCTACACCTTC	CASSISGNYGYTF
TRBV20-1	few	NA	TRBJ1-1	TGCAGTGCTAGTCCGTTGAACACTGAAGCTTTCTTT	CSASPLNTEAFF
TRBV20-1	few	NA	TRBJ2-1	TGCAGTGCGATAGGCAGCGGGACATCCTACAATGAGCAGTTCTTC	CSAIGSGTSYNEQFF
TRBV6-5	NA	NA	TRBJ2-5	TGTGCCAGCAGTTACACCCCATGGTCTGAGACCCAGTACTTC	CASSYTPWSETQYF
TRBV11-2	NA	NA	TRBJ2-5	TGTGCCAGCAGCCAGCAAGAGACCCAGTACTTC	CASSQQETQYF
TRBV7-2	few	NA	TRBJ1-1	TGTGCCAGCAGCTTAGCTCCCCGGTCGAACACTGAAGCTTTCTTT	CASSLAPRSNTEAFF
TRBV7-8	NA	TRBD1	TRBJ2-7	TGTGCCAGCAGCTTATATGGGACAGGGGGGCACGAGCAGTACTTC	CASSLYGTGGHEQYF
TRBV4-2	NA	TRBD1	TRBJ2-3	TGTGCCAGCAGCCAAGACAGGGGGAGCACAGATACGCAGTATTTT	CASSQDRGSTDTQYF
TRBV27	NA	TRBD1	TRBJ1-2	TGTGCCAGTCAAAAGAACGGACAGGGGTCCGGCTACACCTTC	CASQKNGQGSGYTF
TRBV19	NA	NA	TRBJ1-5	TGTGCCAGTAACGGGGTAGGTCTGTCTCAGCCCCAGCATTTT	CASNGVGLSQPQHF
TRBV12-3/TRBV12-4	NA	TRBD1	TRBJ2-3	TGTGCCAGCAGTCAGCGACAGGGTTCAGATACGCAGTATTTT	CASSQRQGSDTQYF
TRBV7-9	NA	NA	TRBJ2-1	TGTGCCAGTAATAAGGGGGAGCTCTACAATGAGCAGTTCTTC	CASNKGELYNEQFF
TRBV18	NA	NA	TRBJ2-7	TGTGCCAGCTCCCCGAGTGGGTCCTACGAGCAGTACTTC	CASSPSGSYEQYF
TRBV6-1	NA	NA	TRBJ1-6	TGTGCCAGCAGCCGAAAAGGGGGGGGGAGCTCCTATAATTCACCCCTCCACTTT	CASSRKGGGSSYNSPLHF
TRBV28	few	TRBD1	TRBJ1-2	TGTGCCAGCAGTTCCCGACAGGGACGCGATGGCTACACCTTC	CASSSRQGRDGYTF
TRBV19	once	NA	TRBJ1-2	TGTGCCAGTAGTTCGGGGGGTAGGGTCCCAGATTATAACTATGGCTACACCTTC	CASSSGGRVPDYNYGYTF
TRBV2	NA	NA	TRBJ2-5	TGTGCCAGCAGTGAAGCGCTTCAGACCCAGTACTTC	CASSEALQTQYF
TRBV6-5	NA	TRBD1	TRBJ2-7	TGTGCCAGCAGTTCCCCAGGGACAGGAATTTACGAGCAGTACTTC	CASSSPGTGIYEQYF
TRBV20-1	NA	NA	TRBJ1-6	TGCAGTGTATCCGGAAATAGCGGGAGTTGGGGTAATTCACCCCTCCACTTT	CSVSGNSGSWGNSPLHF
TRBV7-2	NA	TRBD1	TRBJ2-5	TGTGCCAGCAGCCCTCTTTTTGGGACAGATCAAGAGACCCAGTACTTC	CASSPLFGTDQETQYF
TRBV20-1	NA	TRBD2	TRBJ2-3	TGCAGTGCCATTGTCAGCGGGAGGGCCAGCACAGATACGCAGTATTTT	CSAIVSGRASTDTQYF
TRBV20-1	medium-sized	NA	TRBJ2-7	TGCAGTGCTAGAGAGGCTAGATCTGGGTACGAGCAGTACTTC	CSAREARSGYEQYF
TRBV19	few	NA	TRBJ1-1	TGTGCCAGTATCGGGCAGGTGAACACTGAAGCTTTCTTT	CASIGQVNTEAFF
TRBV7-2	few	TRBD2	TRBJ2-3	TGTGCCAGCAGCTTAGCTAGCGGGTTCGATACGCAGTATTTT	CASSLASGFDTQYF
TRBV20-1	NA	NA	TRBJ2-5	TGCAGTGCTAGCCGGGAAGGAGAGACCCAGTACTTC	CSASREGETQYF
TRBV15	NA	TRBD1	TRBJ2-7	TGTGCCACCAGCAAGTCGCCGGGACAGAGGGTAACCTACGAGCAGTACTTC	CATSKSPGQRVTYEQYF
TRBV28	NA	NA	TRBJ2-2	TGTGCCAGCGGTTCGGGGCCGGGCCCCGGGGAGCTGTTTTTT	CASGSGPGPGELFF
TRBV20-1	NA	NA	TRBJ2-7	TGCAGTGCTAGCGGGCGAACCTACGAGCAGTACTTC	CSASGRTYEQYF
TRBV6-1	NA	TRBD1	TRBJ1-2	TGTGCCAGCCGGGTTGACAGGGGGCTTTATGGCTACACCTTC	CASRVDRGLYGYTF
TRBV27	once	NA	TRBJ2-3	TGTGCCAGCAGACACCTTCTTAGGGGCGGGATAGGGGCAGATACGCAGTATTTT	CASRHLLRGGIGADTQYF
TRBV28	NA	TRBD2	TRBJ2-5	TGTGCCAGCAGTTGGGGACTAGCGGAAAAGACCCAGTACTTC	CASSWGLAEKTQYF
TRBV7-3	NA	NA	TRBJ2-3	TGTGCCAGCAGCTTAAGCACGCAGAACACAGATACGCAGTATTTT	CASSLSTQNTDTQYF
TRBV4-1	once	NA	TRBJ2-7	TGCGCCAGCAGCCAAGCCCATTTCAGGGGCTACGAGCAGTACTTC	CASSQAHFRGYEQYF
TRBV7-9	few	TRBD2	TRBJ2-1	TGTGCCAGCAGAGTACTAGCGGGGGCTCCCTCGTTCTTC	CASRVLAGAPSFF